The source of this TCR beta chain is a study of blood T cell repertoires in COVID-19. About the research overall: T cells, B-cell-depleted T cells, or PBMCs supplied cDNA or gDNA.

Repertoires were generated with immunoSEQ multiplex PCR, while TCRdb's copy carries only in-frame clones and drops some. The sample lists some 250,000 clones; more than 75% were seen once. Germline trimming cut 0 bases from V and 0 bases from J; bases unmatched to any gene: 3. The CDR3 sequence is 16 residues long. Germline V CDR1 and CDR2: SGHRS, YFSETQ. Sequencing was performed on peripheral blood. The TCR originated in an older woman with active or convalescent COVID-19. The chain combines TRBV5-1 with TRBJ2-3, with 8 bases identical to TRBD2. The CDR3 loop reads CASSLGLAYSTDTQYF. The DNA of the CDR3 is TGCGCCAGCAGCTTGGGACTAGCGTATAGCACAGATACGCAGTATTTT. The whole variable domain, filled in from reference TRBV5-1 and TRBJ2-3, reads KAGVTQTPRYLIKTRGQQVTLSCSPISGHRSVSWYQQTPGQGLQFLFEYFSETQRNKGNFPGRFSGRQFSNSRSEMNVSTLELGDSALYLCASSLGLAYSTDTQYFGPGTRLTVL.